The 18 T cell receptor beta chains reported below all come from one sample, sequenced in a study of Graves' ophthalmopathy and Graves' hyperthyroidism. RNA transcripts were the source from which TCR beta CDR3 regions were amplified. In the first round, RT-PCR was carried out with HTBI primers, and a multiplex PCR formed the second round. TCRdb fed the multiplex PCR reads into MiXCR, producing one record per CDR3 protein. The sample lists about 220,000 distinct CDR3 sequences, 20% to 25% occurring once. The source material was peripheral blood. Every receptor here comes from a woman between 50 and 59 years old with Graves' ophthalmopathy.

This clonotype has ten or more counts. The rearrangement uses TRBV6-8 and TRBJ2-7, with D possibly called TRBD1 or TRBD2 (5 bases each). The CDR3 has 15 residues. V lost 0 bases, J lost 5 bases, and 14 bases lay in between. Germline V lookup: CDR1 MNHGY, CDR2 SAAAGT. The CDR3 DNA sequence: TGTGCCAGCAGTTACTCCCGCAGGGAGATCAACGAGCAGTACTTC. Translation gives CASSYSRREINEQYF.

V gene TRBV12-3 or TRBV12-4 combines with J gene TRBJ2-7; 11 nucleotides match TRBD2. Germline trimming cut 3 bases from V and 0 bases from J; bases unmatched to any gene: 10. CDR3 length: 18 amino acids. The CDR3 sequence: CASSFGTSGAGNSYEQYF. The CDR3 nucleotides read TGTGCCAGCAGTTTCGGGACTAGCGGCGCGGGTAACTCCTACGAGCAGTACTTC.

This clonotype was counted ten times or more. This chain links TRBV7-8 with TRBJ1-1; D is perhaps TRBD1 (6 bases). The germline V and J ends were trimmed by 5 bases and 0 bases, with 16 bases remaining between them. This CDR3 comprises 16 residues. The germline V gene has CDR1 SGHVS and CDR2 FQNEAQ. CDR3 sequence: CASSTLQGDLNTEAFF. The CDR3 DNA reads TGTGCCAGCAGCACGTTACAGGGTGACCTGAACACTGAAGCTTTCTTT.

This clonotype was picked up many times. V usage is TRBV6-5 and J usage is TRBJ2-2, with 7 bases that match TRBD1. Germline V gene sequence: CDR1 MNHEY, CDR2 SVGAGI. V was pared by 8 bases and J by 1 base, with 1 base of the junction left unmatched. The CDR3 length is 13 residues. The CDR3 DNA reads TGTGCCAGCCGGGACAGGAACACCGGGGAGCTGTTTTTT. Translating it yields CASRDRNTGELFF.

This chain joins TRBV6-2 or TRBV6-3 and TRBJ1-2, with D perhaps matching TRBD1 (6 bases). The CDR3 sequence is 12 residues long. Trimming left V 8 bases short and J 8 bases short, with 15 bases between. From germline, CDR1 is MNHEY and CDR2 SVGEGT. The CDR3 reads CASGQNRVGYTF. Written as DNA, the CDR3 is TGTGCCAGCGGGCAGAACAGGGTCGGCTACACCTTC.

This clonotype was seen many times. This chain uses TRBV7-8 with TRBJ1-2, with D possibly being TRBD1 (5 bases). Germline CDR1 is SGHVS and CDR2 is FQNEAQ. This CDR3 has 15 residues. V was shortened by 2 bases and J by 4 bases, with 14 bases between the two germline ends. The CDR3, as DNA: TGTGCCAGCAGCTTACACGGGGGGGACCGCTATGGCTACACCTTC. Encoded protein: CASSLHGGDRYGYTF.

This clonotype was recorded at least ten times. This chain uses TRBV30 with TRBJ1-2; TRBD1 agrees at 8 bases. The germline V gene encodes CDR1 GTSNPN and CDR2 SVGIG (reference sequence). The CDR3 spans 14 residues. Unmatched junction bases numbered 7, after V lost 1 base and J lost 6 bases. The CDR3 region is CAWSGQGRSHGYTF. CDR3 DNA sequence: TGTGCCTGGAGTGGACAGGGGAGGTCCCATGGCTACACCTTC.

On this clonotype itself: It may be a read error: a sequence one base away is much more abundant. The CDR3 spells CAWSDPGQSSEANVLTF. The CDR3 DNA follows: TGTGCCTGGAGTGACCCGGGGCAGAGCTCTGAGGCCAACGTCCTGACTTTC. The chain uses TRBV30 and TRBJ2-6; D is possibly TRBD1 or TRBD2 (5 bases each). From germline, CDR1 is GTSNPN and CDR2 SVGIG (reference sequence). CDR3 length equals 17 residues.

This clonotype was observed many times. The chain couples TRBV28 to TRBJ1-1; the D is unclear. V lost 2 bases to trimming and J lost 4 bases, with 14 bases between them. The CDR3 extends over 15 amino acids. Germline V gene sequence: CDR1 MDHEN, CDR2 SYDVKM. The CDR3 here is CASSLRVVGFTEAFF. DNA of the CDR3: TGTGCCAGCAGTTTAAGGGTCGTGGGTTTCACTGAAGCTTTCTTT.

Ten or more counts support this clonotype. The chain combines TRBV6-2 or TRBV6-3 with TRBJ1-6; no clear D gene. This CDR3 region has 17 residues. V was shortened by 0 bases and J by 2 bases, with 11 bases between the two germline ends. Germline V gene sequence: CDR1 MNHEY, CDR2 SVGEGT. The CDR3 region is CASSYSASGTYNSPLHF. CDR3 sequence (DNA): TGTGCCAGCAGTTACTCCGCAAGTGGAACCTATAATTCACCCCTCCACTTT.

The chain is built from TRBV7-8 and TRBJ2-7; D ambiguous. This CDR3 comprises 13 residues. Trimming cost V 2 bases and J 3 bases, with 8 bases left between them. Germline lookup yields CDR1 SGHVS and CDR2 FQNEAQ. CDR3 residues: CASSLLAHYEQYF. As DNA, the CDR3 is TGTGCCAGCAGCTTATTGGCTCACTACGAGCAGTACTTC. Complete variable domain (other parts from reference TRBV7-8 and TRBJ2-7): GAGVSQSPRYKVAKRGQDVALRCDPISGHVSLFWYQQALGQGPEFLTYFQNEAQLDKSGLPSDRFFAERPEGSVSTLKIQRTQQEDSAVYLCASSLLAHYEQYFGPGTRLTVT.

The genes are TRBV19 and TRBJ1-5; 9 bases line up with TRBD1. Looked up from germline, CDR1 is LNHDA and CDR2 is SQIVND (reference sequence). The V and J ends lost 2 bases and 1 base, in that order; junction bases with no gene match: 9. The CDR3 runs 18 residues. CDR3 amino acids: CASSILGDRARSNQPQHF. CDR3 nucleotide sequence: TGTGCCAGTAGTATATTGGGGGACAGGGCTAGGAGCAATCAGCCCCAGCATTTT.

This clonotype was seen at least ten times. This chain joins TRBV12-3 or TRBV12-4 and TRBJ1-1; no clear D. This CDR3 has 15 amino acids. V lost 6 bases and J lost 7, with 21 bases in between. CDR3: CASSNANSVFGEAFF. DNA of the CDR3: TGTGCCAGCAGCAACGCGAATAGTGTATTCGGTGAAGCTTTCTTT.

This clonotype has at least ten counts. The CDR3 here is CAITVDRTSPLHF. In DNA, the CDR3 is TGTGCCATCACCGTGGACAGGACATCACCCCTCCACTTT. The chain uses TRBV10-3 and TRBJ1-6; 7 nucleotides agree with TRBD1. J was trimmed by 10 bases and V by 7 bases; bases with no gene match: 7. The germline V gene has CDR1 ENHRY and CDR2 SYGVKD. This CDR3 region has 13 residues.

This chain links TRBV6-2 or TRBV6-3 with TRBJ2-7; perhaps TRBD2 as D (6 bases). Germline loops: CDR1 MNHEY, CDR2 SVGEGT. V dropped 2 bases and J dropped 3 bases, with 11 bases sitting between them. This CDR3 contains 14 residues. Here the CDR3 reads CASSYQTRVYEQYF. The DNA for the CDR3 is TGTGCCAGCAGTTACCAGACTAGGGTCTACGAGCAGTACTTC.

The J gene is TRBJ2-5, the V gene TRBV27, with D perhaps TRBD1 or TRBD2 (6 bases each). Trimming removed 6 bases at V and 2 bases at J, with 13 bases between. CDR1 and CDR2 (germline): MNHEY, SMNVEV (reference sequence). This CDR3 region has 14 residues. The CDR3 sequence: CASRKGGEQETQYF. The CDR3 DNA is TGTGCCAGCAGGAAGGGGGGAGAACAAGAGACCCAGTACTTC.

This clonotype was picked up many times. The J gene is TRBJ1-1, the V gene TRBV12-3 or TRBV12-4; D remains ambiguous. CDR3 length: 14 residues. Trimming cost V 2 bases and J 1 base, with 8 bases left between them. CDR3 residues: CASSLWSGNTEAFF. In DNA form, the CDR3 reads TGTGCCAGCAGTTTATGGTCTGGGAACACTGAAGCTTTCTTT.

This clonotype was observed a single time. V gene TRBV6-1 combines with J gene TRBJ1-1; D is uncertain. Germline-derived CDR1 and CDR2 are MNHNS and SASEGT. The ends were cut back, 2 bases at V and 4 bases at J, with 8 bases in the middle. The CDR3 totals 13 residues. As DNA, the CDR3 is TGTGCCAGCAGTGAACATTTAGTCACTGAAGCTTTCTTT. It yields the protein CASSEHLVTEAFF.